The 30 T cell receptor beta chains listed next were all sequenced from one sample in a study of T cell changes during pregnancy in multiple sclerosis (dated 2019 in TCRdb). The method was the immunoSEQ multiplex PCR assay. TCRdb limited this immuneACCESS table to in-frame rearrangements with V and J called. A share of clones is missing; checked studies link under half to unresolved V genes, and the rest is unexplained. This sample comprises about 59,000 clones, roughly 94% of them detected only once. The top ten constitute just over 2.5% of the sample. Sequencing was performed on CD8+ T cells from peripheral blood mononuclear cells, taken after pregnancy. The receptors shown here come from a female donor with multiple sclerosis, enrolled in a pregnancy study.

The chain couples TRBV19 to TRBJ1-4; D ambiguous. Germline values: CDR1 LNHDA, CDR2 SQIVND (reference sequence). The V end lost 6 bases, the J end lost 3 bases, and 20 bases lay between the germline ends. The CDR3 has 17 residues. DNA for the CDR3: TGTGCCAGTAGCCCGGCGGGCAATAGGTTGGCTAATGAAAAACTGTTTTTT. This encodes CASSPAGNRLANEKLFF. Looking up the rest from reference TRBV19 and TRBJ1-4 gives the full variable domain: DGGITQSPKYLFRKEGQNVTLSCEQNLNHDAMYWYRQDPGQGLRLIYYSQIVNDFQKGDIAEGYSVSREKKESFPLTVTSAQKNPTAFYLCASSPAGNRLANEKLFFGSGTQLSVL.

This clone has a single count. The chain has TRBV4-2 and TRBJ2-7, with D possibly matching TRBD1 (5 bases). Germline V gene lookup returns CDR1 LGHNA and CDR2 YNFKEQ. CDR3 size: 15 residues. Trimming removed 2 bases from V and 6 bases from J, with 17 bases in between. Here the CDR3 reads CASSQSTPPTGEQYF. CDR3 coding DNA: TGTGCCAGCAGCCAATCGACTCCACCAACAGGCGAGCAGTACTTC.

The chain employs TRBV2 and TRBJ2-3; no firm D call. The V end was cut by 6 bases, the J end by 4 bases, with 8 bases between. CDR3 length equals 12 residues. Per the germline V gene, CDR1 is SNHLY and CDR2 is FYNNEI. Here the CDR3 DNA reads TGTGCCAGCAGATTAAGCGCAGATACGCAGTATTTT. Protein product: CASRLSADTQYF.

This chain connects TRBV5-1 to TRBJ1-3; D uncertain. The germline V and J ends were trimmed by 0 bases and 0 bases, with 10 bases remaining between them. CDR1 is SGHRS, CDR2 YFSETQ, per germline. The CDR3 sequence is 16 residues long. This CDR3 is CASSLGSGVSGNTIYF. The CDR3 region has the DNA TGCGCCAGCAGCTTGGGCAGTGGAGTCTCTGGAAACACCATATATTTT.

The V gene is TRBV7-6, the J gene TRBJ2-7; 7 nucleotides align to TRBD1. The CDR3 spans 14 residues. From germline, CDR1 is SGHVS and CDR2 FNYEAQ. V gave up 4 bases and J gave up 4 bases; unmatched junction bases: 7. The CDR3 sequence is CASSSEGGAYEQYF. The CDR3 bases are TGTGCCAGCAGCTCCGAAGGGGGCGCGTACGAGCAGTACTTC.

The chain employs TRBV18 and TRBJ1-1; possible D gene TRBD1, 5 bases. The CDR3 is 13 amino acids. V was pared by 3 bases and J by 7 bases, with 12 bases between. The germline gives CDR1 KGHSH, CDR2 LQKENI. CDR3 region: CASSPIRDSEAFF. CDR3 coding DNA: TGTGCCAGCTCACCGATCCGTGACAGTGAAGCTTTCTTT.

The rearrangement links TRBV27 to TRBJ2-5; TRBD1 agrees at 7 bases. The CDR3 length is 14 residues. Losses at the gene ends were 3 bases for V and 3 bases for J; bases not matched to a gene: 4. Germline values: CDR1 MNHEY, CDR2 SMNVEV (reference sequence). The CDR3 is CASSFAGTEETQYF. In DNA, the CDR3 is TGTGCCAGCAGTTTCGCCGGGACAGAAGAGACCCAGTACTTC.

The chain links TRBV7-9 to TRBJ2-1, with 9 positions matching TRBD2. V gave up 5 bases and J gave up 8 bases; unmatched junction bases: 13. Per the germline V gene, CDR1 is SEHNR and CDR2 is FQNEAQ (reference sequence). The CDR3 covers 16 residues. The CDR3 DNA reads TGTGCCAGCAGCCCGATCAGTAGCGGGAGAAAAGATGAGCAGTTCTTC. This codes for CASSPISSGRKDEQFF.

There are a few counts of this clone. The CDR3 here is CASSIGQGKMEGYTF. The CDR3 nucleotides read TGCGCCAGCAGCATTGGACAGGGAAAGATGGAGGGCTACACCTTC. The rearrangement links TRBV5-1 to TRBJ1-2; TRBD1 matches 8 bases. The junction had 13 bases not matched to a gene; V was cut back by 4 bases and J by 8 bases. The CDR3 is made up of 15 amino acids. Germline-derived CDR1 and CDR2 are SGHRS and YFSETQ.

The V call is TRBV11-2, the J call TRBJ2-3, with D uncertain. Trimming removed 5 bases from V and 0 bases from J, with 12 bases in between. This CDR3 is built from 15 residues. In germline, CDR1 is SGHAT, CDR2 FQNNGV. The CDR3 protein is CASSLELTSTDTQYF. The CDR3 DNA reads as TGTGCCAGCAGCCTTGAACTAACTAGCACAGATACGCAGTATTTT.

This sequence joins TRBV6-1 and TRBJ1-1, with 8 nucleotides matching TRBD1. V lost 6 bases to trimming and J lost 3 bases; unmatched junction nucleotides: 3. Looked up from germline, CDR1 is MNHNS and CDR2 is SASEGT. The CDR3 is 13 amino acids. The CDR3 sequence: CASRATGDTEAFF. CDR3 DNA sequence: TGTGCCAGCAGGGCGACAGGGGACACTGAAGCTTTCTTT.

The chain couples TRBV2 to TRBJ1-1; 10 nucleotides agree with TRBD1. V dropped 5 bases and J dropped 1; count of bases not matched to a gene: 7. The CDR3 runs 16 residues. Germline lookup yields CDR1 SNHLY and CDR2 FYNNEI. The CDR3 DNA follows: TGTGCCAGCAGTTTCGACAGGGGGCCACAGAACACTGAAGCTTTCTTT. Amino acids: CASSFDRGPQNTEAFF.

The V gene is TRBV19, the J gene TRBJ2-7; 9 bases agree with TRBD2. Trimming cost V 7 bases and J 7 bases; bases outside gene matches: 11. The CDR3 has 14 residues. Germline loops: CDR1 LNHDA, CDR2 SQIVND (reference sequence). In DNA, the CDR3 is TGTGCCAGTACCCCGGCGGGGGGGGCGCTTGAGCAGTACTTC. As protein: CASTPAGGALEQYF.

The chain couples TRBV5-4 to TRBJ2-5; D not certain. CDR3 length: 12 amino acids. Germline values: CDR1 SGHNT, CDR2 YYREEE (reference sequence). The V and J ends lost 0 bases and 5 bases respectively, with 5 bases between them. The CDR3 spells CASSLGHETQYF. The CDR3 DNA is TGTGCCAGCAGCTTGGGACACGAGACCCAGTACTTC.

The chain is built from TRBV4-1 and TRBJ2-7; 8 nucleotides match TRBD1. With V trimmed by 4 bases and J by 3 bases, 5 bases remained unmatched. The length of the CDR3 is 14 residues. In germline, CDR1 is MGHRA, CDR2 YSYEKL. CDR3 sequence: CASSPGQEGYEQYF. Written as DNA, the CDR3 is TGCGCCAGCAGCCCGGGACAGGAGGGCTACGAGCAGTACTTC.

The V call is TRBV27, the J call TRBJ2-7, with TRBD2 identical over 13 bases. CDR1 and CDR2 from the germline V gene are MNHEY and SMNVEV (reference sequence). This CDR3 contains 13 residues. The J segment lost 4 bases and the V segment lost 7 bases, leaving 1 base of the junction unmatched. The CDR3 reads CASKLAGGYEQYF. The DNA of the CDR3 is TGTGCCAGCAAACTAGCGGGAGGGTACGAGCAGTACTTC.

This chain connects TRBV27 to TRBJ2-7; the D gene is possibly TRBD1 (6 bases). The V gene lost 5 bases and the J gene lost 5 bases, with 16 bases spanning the gap. The length of the CDR3 is 14 residues. Germline V gives CDR1 MNHEY, CDR2 SMNVEV (reference sequence). The CDR3 spells CASSASGVGDEQYF. CDR3 coding DNA: TGTGCCAGCAGTGCTTCAGGGGTCGGGGACGAGCAGTACTTC.

V usage is TRBV5-5 and J usage is TRBJ2-5, with D perhaps matching TRBD2 (5 bases). Per the germline V gene, CDR1 is SGHKS and CDR2 is YYEKEE (reference sequence). V lost 4 bases to trimming and J lost 7 bases, with 26 bases between them. This CDR3 spans 17 amino acids. Here the CDR3 reads CASSTMPPAGLSPTQYF. The CDR3 coding sequence is TGTGCCAGCAGCACCATGCCCCCTGCGGGTCTCAGCCCGACCCAGTACTTC.

The V gene is TRBV4-3, the J gene TRBJ2-4, with 7 bases identical to TRBD1. Germline values: CDR1 LGHNA, CDR2 YSLEER. J was trimmed by 4 bases and V by 3 bases; bases with no gene match: 6. This CDR3 is built from 15 residues. In DNA, the CDR3 is TGCGCCAGCAGCCAGGGGGCCAGGGGGAAAAACATTCAGTACTTC. It codes for CASSQGARGKNIQYF.

This chain uses TRBV7-9 with TRBJ2-3, with 8 bases aligning to TRBD1. Germline CDR1 reads SEHNR; CDR2 reads FQNEAQ (reference sequence). The CDR3 loop spans 16 amino acids. The trim removed 6 bases at V and 5 bases at J, leaving 13 bases unmatched. The CDR3 loop reads CASRPGQDPRGDTQYF. CDR3 nucleotide sequence: TGTGCCAGCAGACCGGGACAGGATCCGAGGGGAGATACGCAGTATTTT.

CDR3 protein: CASSLRLPQDEQYF. CDR3 sequence (DNA): TGCGCCAGCAGCTTGCGGCTCCCCCAGGACGAGCAGTACTTC. The V gene is TRBV5-1, the J gene TRBJ2-7; D not resolved. Germline V gene data show CDR1 as SGHRS and CDR2 as YFSETQ. This CDR3 is 14 amino acids long. Trimming took off 1 base at V and 5 bases at J, with 13 bases between the two ends.

V usage is TRBV29-1 and J usage is TRBJ1-2; the D gene is possibly TRBD1 (5 bases). The CDR3 is 13 residues long. Per the germline V gene, CDR1 is SQVTM and CDR2 is ANQGSEA. V was shortened by 6 bases and J by 7 bases, with 18 bases between the two germline ends. For the CDR3, the DNA is TGCAGCGTCAGACCTTTACGGGGGGGTGGCTACACCTTC. Encoded protein: CSVRPLRGGGYTF.

This chain connects TRBV9 to TRBJ2-3; perhaps TRBD1 as D (7 bases). V lost 0 bases and J lost 4, with 12 bases in between. The V gene's germline CDR1 is SGDLS and CDR2 YYNGEE. The CDR3 runs to 15 residues. CDR3 coding DNA: TGTGCCAGCAGCGTAGCTGCCAGGGGGGCAGATACGCAGTATTTT. Translation: CASSVAARGADTQYF. The entire variable domain, with the rest obtained from reference TRBV9 and TRBJ2-3, is as follows: DSGVTQTPKHLITATGQRVTLRCSPRSGDLSVYWYQQSLDQGLQFLIQYYNGEERAKGNILERFSAQQFPDLHSELNLSSLELGDSALYFCASSVAARGADTQYFGPGTRLTVL.

About this clone itself: One end of the junction does not line up with germline, which may come from a read error. The chain employs TRBV19 and TRBJ2-7, with D tentatively TRBD1 or TRBD2 (5 bases each). This CDR3 is 13 amino acids long. Germline loops: CDR1 LNHDA, CDR2 SQIVND (reference sequence). CDR3 nucleotide sequence: TGTGCCAGTAGCATAGCGCAGGGAAACGAGCAGTACTTC. Amino acids: CASSIAQGNEQYF.

This chain connects TRBV28 to TRBJ2-7, with TRBD2 matching 7 bases. V lost 5 bases and J lost 1; bases outside the gene matches: 5. CDR3 length equals 14 residues. CDR1 is MDHEN, CDR2 SYDVKM, per germline. CDR3 in amino acids: CASSPTGGSYEQYF. The DNA for the CDR3 is TGTGCCAGCAGTCCAACGGGGGGATCCTACGAGCAGTACTTC.

The gene calls are TRBV7-8 and TRBJ2-5, with 9 positions matching TRBD1. CDR3 length equals 17 residues. Trimming at V came to 1 base and at J to 5 bases, leaving 11 bases not matched to a gene. CDR1 and CDR2 from the germline V gene are SGHVS and FQNEAQ. The CDR3: CASSLDPLDRGQETQYF. CDR3 bases: TGTGCCAGCAGCTTAGACCCCTTGGACAGGGGCCAGGAGACCCAGTACTTC.

This chain uses TRBV6-4 with TRBJ2-2; TRBD2 might be the D (6 bases). This CDR3 has 15 residues. The germline V and J ends were trimmed by 6 bases and 4 bases, with 15 bases remaining between them. Germline V lookup: CDR1 MRHNA, CDR2 SNTAGT. CDR3 in DNA: TGTGCCAGCAGCCCCGGTGGGGGGAGCACCGGGGAGCTGTTTTTT. Residues: CASSPGGGSTGELFF.

The rearrangement joins TRBV13 to TRBJ1-2; a weak D match, TRBD1 (6 bases). Trimming stripped 4 bases from V and 3 bases from J, with 9 bases between. Germline assignment: CDR1 PRHDT and CDR2 FYEKMQ (reference sequence). The CDR3 runs to 13 residues. CDR3 DNA sequence: TGTGCCAGCAGCTCCCGGACAGACTATGGCTACACCTTC. It codes for CASSSRTDYGYTF.

The rearrangement joins TRBV6-5 to TRBJ2-1, with 8 bases identical to TRBD2. The CDR3 has 15 amino acids. Per the germline V gene, CDR1 is MNHEY and CDR2 is SVGAGI. V dropped 5 bases and J dropped 6; count of bases not matched to a gene: 9. The CDR3 DNA reads TGTGCCAGCAGTACGGGGCTAGCGGGTTCCAATGAGCAGTTCTTC. As protein: CASSTGLAGSNEQFF.

A single count supports this clone. This sample includes further DNA sequences coding for the same CDR3. V is TRBV19 and J is TRBJ2-7; the match to TRBD2 covers 8 bases. Germline-derived CDR1 and CDR2 are LNHDA and SQIVND (reference sequence). The CDR3 is 14 residues long. Trimming cost V 5 bases and J 0 bases; bases outside gene matches: 3. The CDR3 DNA follows: TGTGCCAGTAGTGGGGCGGGGGGCTCCTACGAGCAGTACTTC. Amino acid sequence: CASSGAGGSYEQYF. The full variable domain, completed using reference TRBV19 and TRBJ2-7, is DGGITQSPKYLFRKEGQNVTLSCEQNLNHDAMYWYRQDPGQGLRLIYYSQIVNDFQKGDIAEGYSVSREKKESFPLTVTSAQKNPTAFYLCASSGAGGSYEQYFGPGTRLTVT.